The next 5 T cell receptor beta chains were all read from a single sample in a study of PD-1 blockade in classical Hodgkin lymphoma. Here immunoSEQ multiplex PCR was the method, and the copy in TCRdb shows in-frame clones only, minus some. The data contain about 86,000 clones, 85% to 90% of them singletons. All patients experienced relapse after autologous stem cell transplantation, and brentuximab vedotin exposure was variable. The sample here was peripheral blood mononuclear cells (PBMCs), taken before the second cycle of nivolumab. These receptors came from a human donor with classical Hodgkin lymphoma.

The genes are TRBV27 and TRBJ2-7; 13 bases line up with TRBD2. This CDR3 has 17 amino acids. V lost 0 bases to trimming and J lost 3 bases; unmatched junction nucleotides: 5. CDR1 is MNHEY, CDR2 SMNVEV, per germline (reference sequence). CDR3 region: CASSLSATSGRDYEQYF. The CDR3 DNA follows: TGTGCCAGCAGTTTATCCGCCACTAGCGGGAGGGACTACGAGCAGTACTTC.

The chain employs TRBV11-2 and TRBJ2-7; D is ambiguous. Per germline, CDR1 SGHAT and CDR2 FQNNGV. The CDR3 contains 12 residues. With 3 bases removed from V and 7 bases from J, the gap between germline ends came to 10 bases. Written as DNA, the CDR3 is TGTGCCAGCAGCTTCAACCCCAGGGAGCAGTACTTC. It yields the protein CASSFNPREQYF.

The gene calls are TRBV10-3 and TRBJ1-2, with 7 bases identical to TRBD1. CDR1 is ENHRY, CDR2 SYGVKD, per germline. Trimming at V came to 11 bases and at J to 6 bases, leaving 12 bases not matched to a gene. CDR3 length: 13 residues. The CDR3 DNA reads as TGTGCCGTCACTCCCACAGGGGAAGATGGCTACACCTTC. This encodes CAVTPTGEDGYTF.

J is TRBJ1-2 and V is TRBV27; 11 bases map to TRBD1. CDR3 length: 13 residues. V lost 8 bases to trimming and J lost 8 bases; unmatched junction nucleotides: 7. Germline CDR1 reads MNHEY; CDR2 reads SMNVEV (reference sequence). The chain's CDR3 is CASGGQGAGGYTF. The CDR3 DNA reads as TGTGCCAGCGGAGGACAGGGGGCAGGAGGCTACACCTTC.

The chain couples TRBV10-3 to TRBJ2-1, with a tentative D call TRBD1 (6 bases). Trimming took off 7 bases at V and 1 base at J, with 8 bases between the two ends. CDR3 length equals 13 residues. From germline, CDR1 is ENHRY and CDR2 SYGVKD. CDR3 region: CAITDSSYNEQFF. The DNA for the CDR3 is TGTGCCATCACGGACAGTTCCTACAATGAGCAGTTCTTC.